This T cell receptor beta chain was retrieved from a study of CD8+ T cells in alopecia areata. After isolation, RNA underwent reverse transcription to generate cDNA as the sequencing template. Some clones are missing from TCRdb's copy, which holds only in-frame ones; the method was immunoSEQ multiplex PCR. Of 130,000 or so clones listed, over 60% are singletons. The CDR3 loop spans 16 amino acids. V lost 0 bases and J lost 1, with 14 bases in between. Germline V gene sequence: CDR1 SGHNT, CDR2 YYREEE (reference sequence). Indicated treatment: oral pan-JAK inhibitor, 5-10 mg twice daily. This clone was picked up a small number of times.

The sequence was obtained from a human donor with alopecia areata. This chain uses TRBV5-4 with TRBJ2-7; tentative D call: TRBD1 (7 bases). Sample: CD4+ T cells sorted from blood, taken at week 4, from a patient treated with tofacitinib. CDR3 nucleotides: TGTGCCAGCAGCTTGGGATCCAGGGGGGCATCCTACGAGCAGTACTTC. It yields the protein CASSLGSRGASYEQYF.